Below, 24 T cell receptor beta chains from the same sample are listed, as sequenced in a study of T cell responses to AZD1222 COVID-19 vaccine. Sequenced by immunoSEQ multiplex PCR; TCRdb stores in-frame clones only, minus some. The profile shows roughly 100,000 clones, about 93% of them singletons. Sequencing was performed on peripheral blood, taken on day 0 of AZD1222 vaccination. The source of these receptors is an adult in good health.

The rearrangement uses TRBV14 and TRBJ1-1, with 7 bases aligning to TRBD1. The junction had 12 bases not matched to a gene; V was cut back by 0 bases and J by 2 bases. Germline CDR1 is SGHDN and CDR2 is FVKESK. The CDR3 spans 18 residues. This CDR3 is CASSQEGQGGTRNTEAFF. The DNA for the CDR3 is TGTGCCAGCAGCCAAGAAGGTCAGGGGGGAACCAGAAACACTGAAGCTTTCTTT.

V usage is TRBV12-5 and J usage is TRBJ2-7, with TRBD2 matching 7 bases. V shed 3 bases and J 2 bases; nucleotides not matched to a gene: 13. Per germline, CDR1 LGHNT and CDR2 FRNRAP. CDR3 length: 17 residues. In nucleotides, the CDR3 is TGTGCTAGTGGTTTTAATTCGTGGGGAGGGGACCCCTACGAGCAGTACTTC. Translated, it gives CASGFNSWGGDPYEQYF.

This clone was seen only a few times. The chain couples TRBV4-2 to TRBJ2-7, with TRBD1 identical over 7 bases. The CDR3 spans 14 residues. V lost 0 bases and J lost 7; bases outside the gene matches: 6. From germline, CDR1 is LGHNA and CDR2 YNFKEQ. The CDR3 sequence: CASSQEEGAREQYF. The CDR3 nucleotides are TGTGCCAGCAGCCAAGAAGAGGGGGCGCGTGAGCAGTACTTC.

The J gene is TRBJ1-1, the V gene TRBV13, with D perhaps TRBD1 (6 bases). The V and J ends lost 8 bases and 3 bases respectively, with 16 bases between them. Germline-derived CDR1 and CDR2 are PRHDT and FYEKMQ (reference sequence). The CDR3 covers 14 residues. The CDR3 nucleotides are TGTGCCAGCCGAGGAGTTGGGGGCCACACTGAAGCTTTCTTT. It translates to CASRGVGGHTEAFF.

J is TRBJ1-4 and V is TRBV30; D ambiguous. Germline assignment: CDR1 GTSNPN and CDR2 SVGIG (reference sequence). The V gene lost 2 bases and the J gene lost 7 bases, with 8 bases spanning the gap. This CDR3 is built from 12 residues. The CDR3 here is CAWSKTLEKLFF. In nucleotides, the CDR3 is TGTGCCTGGAGTAAGACACTTGAAAAACTGTTTTTT.

This chain joins TRBV14 and TRBJ2-7, with D hard to call. With 0 bases removed from V and 5 bases from J, the gap between germline ends came to 20 bases. This CDR3 spans 17 amino acids. Germline CDR1 SGHDN, CDR2 FVKESK. CDR3 amino acids: CASSQEGGWLTQDEQYF. CDR3 DNA sequence: TGTGCCAGCAGCCAAGAAGGTGGTTGGCTTACCCAGGACGAGCAGTACTTC.

The CDR3 sequence: CASSVLQGYGYTF. The CDR3 DNA reads as TGTGCCAGCAGTGTGTTACAGGGATATGGCTACACCTTC. The V call is TRBV2, the J call TRBJ1-2; D might be TRBD1 (6 bases). Germline-derived CDR1 and CDR2 are SNHLY and FYNNEI. This CDR3 has 13 residues. V was trimmed by 4 bases and J by 5 bases, leaving 11 bases between them. Filled out from reference TRBV2 and TRBJ1-2, the complete variable domain reads EPEVTQTPSHQVTQMGQEVILRCVPISNHLYFYWYRQILGQKVEFLVSFYNNEISEKSEIFDDQFSVERPDGSNFTLKIRSTKLEDSAMYFCASSVLQGYGYTFGSGTRLTVV.

The V and J genes are TRBV5-1 and TRBJ1-2; D is possibly TRBD1 (5 bases). The length of the CDR3 is 14 residues. V lost 0 bases to trimming and J lost 8 bases, with 14 bases between them. CDR1 and CDR2 from the germline V gene are SGHRS and YFSETQ. The CDR3 sequence is CASSLGHGRQGYTF. The DNA of the CDR3 is TGCGCCAGCAGCTTGGGCCACGGACGACAGGGCTACACCTTC. The full variable domain, with the rest looked up from reference TRBV5-1 and TRBJ1-2, is KAGVTQTPRYLIKTRGQQVTLSCSPISGHRSVSWYQQTPGQGLQFLFEYFSETQRNKGNFPGRFSGRQFSNSRSEMNVSTLELGDSALYLCASSLGHGRQGYTFGSGTRLTVV.

The J gene is TRBJ1-1, the V gene TRBV18; TRBD1 matches at 8 bases. Germline assignment: CDR1 KGHSH and CDR2 LQKENI. CDR3 length: 14 amino acids. With V trimmed by 6 bases and J by 1 base, 4 bases remained unmatched. DNA for the CDR3: TGTGCCAGCTCCAAAGACAGGGGGAACACTGAAGCTTTCTTT. It is translated as CASSKDRGNTEAFF.

The V call is TRBV4-1, the J call TRBJ1-2, with TRBD1 as a possible D gene (5 bases). V shed 3 bases and J shed 4 bases, with 15 bases lying between them. The CDR3 spans 15 residues. Per germline, CDR1 MGHRA and CDR2 YSYEKL. The CDR3 protein is CASSHPGRGAYGYTF. Here the CDR3 DNA reads TGCGCCAGCAGCCACCCGGGCAGAGGGGCCTATGGCTACACCTTC.

V usage is TRBV2 and J usage is TRBJ1-3; 7 positions agree with TRBD1. The CDR3 runs to 16 residues. The junction had 12 bases not matched to a gene; V was cut back by 5 bases and J by 5 bases. Germline values: CDR1 SNHLY, CDR2 FYNNEI. CDR3 residues: CASSKEGRGVRNTIYF. In nucleotides, the CDR3 is TGTGCCAGCAGTAAAGAAGGCAGGGGGGTGAGAAACACCATATATTTT. The full variable domain, its missing parts supplied by reference TRBV2 and TRBJ1-3, is EPEVTQTPSHQVTQMGQEVILRCVPISNHLYFYWYRQILGQKVEFLVSFYNNEISEKSEIFDDQFSVERPDGSNFTLKIRSTKLEDSAMYFCASSKEGRGVRNTIYFGEGSWLTVV.

This chain links TRBV24-1 with TRBJ1-6, with no clear D. Trimming stripped 5 bases from V and 10 bases from J, with 11 bases between. CDR1 is KGHDR and CDR2 is SFDVKD in the germline V gene. This CDR3 has 13 amino acids. The CDR3 is CATSAAHMSPLHF. The CDR3 DNA sequence: TGTGCCACCAGTGCGGCACACATGTCACCCCTCCACTTT.

The genes are TRBV11-2 and TRBJ1-2, with D uncertain. Germline CDR1 SGHAT, CDR2 FQNNGV. V was cut by 3 bases and J by 4 bases, with 12 bases left in between. The CDR3 contains 14 residues. CDR3 DNA: TGTGCCAGCAGCTTGGACCCAAGGAGCTATGGCTACACCTTC. It encodes CASSLDPRSYGYTF. Full variable domain (remainder filled in from reference TRBV11-2 and TRBJ1-2): EAGVAQSPRYKIIEKRQSVAFWCNPISGHATLYWYQQILGQGPKLLIQFQNNGVVDDSQLPKDRFSAERLKGVDSTLKIQPAKLEDSAVYLCASSLDPRSYGYTFGSGTRLTVV.

This clone was seen only once. The CDR3 reads CATSDKTGNGYTF. The CDR3 DNA is TGTGCCACCAGTGATAAAACAGGGAACGGCTACACCTTC. The gene calls are TRBV24-1 and TRBJ1-2, with D maybe TRBD1 (6 bases). Germline lookup yields CDR1 KGHDR and CDR2 SFDVKD. CDR3 size: 13 residues. V shed 3 bases and J shed 8 bases, with 12 bases lying between them.

The rearrangement joins TRBV5-1 to TRBJ2-3; 13 nucleotides match TRBD2. The CDR3 runs 15 residues. V lost 0 bases to trimming and J lost 8 bases; unmatched junction nucleotides: 3. Looked up from germline, CDR1 is SGHRS and CDR2 is YFSETQ. CDR3 region: CASSLGLAGGGTQYF. In DNA, the CDR3 is TGCGCCAGCAGCTTGGGACTAGCGGGAGGTGGTACGCAGTATTTT.

The chain recombines TRBV7-8 with TRBJ2-3, with D hard to call. Germline V CDR1 and CDR2: SGHVS, FQNEAQ. V was pared by 2 bases and J by 2 bases, with 5 bases between. The CDR3 runs 13 residues. The CDR3 region has the DNA TGTGCCAGCAGCTTACGCAACACAGATACGCAGTATTTT. As protein: CASSLRNTDTQYF.

The chain carries TRBV5-1 and TRBJ1-2; weak D call: TRBD1 (6 bases). The CDR3 is 15 amino acids. The germline gives CDR1 SGHRS, CDR2 YFSETQ. V dropped 1 base and J dropped 0 bases, with 10 bases sitting between them. The CDR3 DNA reads as TGCGCCAGCAGCTTGACGCAGGGGACTAACTATGGCTACACCTTC. It specifies CASSLTQGTNYGYTF. Full variable domain (outside the CDR3, taken from reference TRBV5-1 and TRBJ1-2): KAGVTQTPRYLIKTRGQQVTLSCSPISGHRSVSWYQQTPGQGLQFLFEYFSETQRNKGNFPGRFSGRQFSNSRSEMNVSTLELGDSALYLCASSLTQGTNYGYTFGSGTRLTVV.

The V and J genes are TRBV5-1 and TRBJ1-2; D is ambiguous. Between the trimmed V and J ends, which lost 4 bases and 0 bases, there was a span of 4 bases. From germline, CDR1 is SGHRS and CDR2 YFSETQ. The CDR3 loop spans 12 amino acids. CDR3 sequence: CASSPTNYGYTF. CDR3 bases: TGCGCCAGCAGCCCGACTAACTATGGCTACACCTTC.

The rearrangement joins TRBV5-4 to TRBJ2-3; D is uncertain. The V and J ends lost 1 base and 2 bases respectively, with 5 bases between them. Germline CDR1 and CDR2: SGHNT and YYREEE (reference sequence). The length of the CDR3 is 13 residues. CDR3 in amino acids: CASSLSNTDTQYF. CDR3 nucleotides: TGTGCCAGCAGCTTGTCTAACACAGATACGCAGTATTTT.

The chain carries TRBV21-1 and TRBJ2-1; no check of the table's D call, TRBD2, against the DNA was made. TRBV21-1 is a known pseudogene. CDR3 length: 14 amino acids. The CDR3 protein is CASSKGRIVDEQFF. The CDR3, as DNA: TGTGCCAGCAGCAAAGGGCGGATAGTGGATGAGCAGTTCTTC.

This chain uses TRBV5-1 with TRBJ2-7; 9 bases match TRBD2. V shed 4 bases, J shed 6 bases, and the junction held 11 bases outside the gene matches. This CDR3 comprises 15 residues. The germline CDR1 and CDR2 sequences are SGHRS and YFSETQ. CDR3 region: CASSATTSGGLEQYF. The CDR3 DNA sequence: TGCGCCAGCAGCGCGACGACTAGCGGTGGACTCGAGCAGTACTTC.

The chain is built from TRBV7-2 and TRBJ2-7, with TRBD2 matching 8 bases. There are 14 residues in the CDR3. Germline assignment: CDR1 SGHTA and CDR2 FQGNSA. J was trimmed by 3 bases and V by 3 bases; bases with no gene match: 4. The CDR3 spells CASSFGGDGYEQYF. Written as DNA, the CDR3 is TGTGCCAGCAGCTTCGGGGGGGACGGCTACGAGCAGTACTTC.

This clone appeared once. V and J are TRBV18 and TRBJ1-6; no reliable D call. With 5 bases removed from V and 9 bases from J, the gap between germline ends came to 14 bases. CDR1 is KGHSH and CDR2 is LQKENI in the germline V gene. This CDR3 comprises 14 residues. The CDR3 loop reads CASSTEGNTSPLHF. DNA for the CDR3: TGTGCCAGCTCAACTGAAGGGAACACTTCACCCCTCCACTTT. The whole variable domain, remainder taken from reference TRBV18 and TRBJ1-6, is NAGVMQNPRHLVRRRGQEARLRCSPMKGHSHVYWYRQLPEEGLKFMVYLQKENIIDESGMPKERFSAEFPKEGPSILRIQQVVRGDSAAYFCASSTEGNTSPLHFGNGTRLTVT.

The chain couples TRBV9 to TRBJ2-2; 8 bases line up with TRBD1. The CDR3 runs to 16 residues. Germline V gene sequence: CDR1 SGDLS, CDR2 YYNGEE. J lost 3 bases, V lost 4 bases, and 8 bases had no gene match. The CDR3 reads CASSLTGQGYTGELFF. The DNA for the CDR3 is TGTGCCAGCAGCCTAACCGGACAGGGTTACACCGGGGAGCTGTTTTTT. Full variable domain (outside the CDR3, taken from reference TRBV9 and TRBJ2-2): DSGVTQTPKHLITATGQRVTLRCSPRSGDLSVYWYQQSLDQGLQFLIQYYNGEERAKGNILERFSAQQFPDLHSELNLSSLELGDSALYFCASSLTGQGYTGELFFGEGSRLTVL.